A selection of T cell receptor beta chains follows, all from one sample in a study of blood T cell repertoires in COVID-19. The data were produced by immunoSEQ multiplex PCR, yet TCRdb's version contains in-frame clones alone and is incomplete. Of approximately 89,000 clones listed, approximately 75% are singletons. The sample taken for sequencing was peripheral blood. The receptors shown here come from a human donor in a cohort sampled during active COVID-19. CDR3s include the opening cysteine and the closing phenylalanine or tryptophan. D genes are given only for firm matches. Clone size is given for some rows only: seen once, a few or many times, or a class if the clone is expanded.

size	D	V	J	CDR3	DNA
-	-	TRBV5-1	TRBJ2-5	CASSFNKETQYF	TGCGCCAGCAGCTTCAACAAAGAGACCCAGTACTTC
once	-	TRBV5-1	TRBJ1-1	CASSFEGNTEAFF	TGCGCCAGCAGCTTTGAGGGGAACACTGAAGCTTTCTTT
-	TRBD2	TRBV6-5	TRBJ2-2	CASSWGLAGYTGELFF	TGTGCCAGCAGTTGGGGACTAGCGGGGTACACCGGGGAGCTGTTTTTT
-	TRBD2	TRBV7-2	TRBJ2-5	CASSLRSGDQETQYF	TGTGCCAGCAGCTTACGTAGCGGGGACCAAGAGACCCAGTACTTC
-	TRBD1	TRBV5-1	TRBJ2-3	CASSTRPGQGTDTQYF	TGCGCCAGCAGCACGCGTCCGGGACAGGGGACAGATACGCAGTATTTT
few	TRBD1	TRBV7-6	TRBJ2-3	CASSPRTGSQYF	TGTGCCAGCAGCCCCAGGACAGGATCGCAGTATTTT
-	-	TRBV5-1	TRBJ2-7	CASSPEAQGSSYEQYF	TGCGCCAGCAGCCCTGAGGCCCAGGGGAGCTCCTACGAGCAGTACTTC
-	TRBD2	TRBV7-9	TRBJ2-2	CASSPAGLAGSGELFF	TGTGCCAGCAGCCCAGCGGGACTAGCGGGTTCCGGGGAGCTGTTTTTT
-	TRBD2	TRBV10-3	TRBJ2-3	CAISDEMAGDMDTQYF	TGTGCCATCAGTGACGAGATGGCGGGGGATATGGATACGCAGTATTTT
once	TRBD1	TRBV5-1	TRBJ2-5	CASSVAGGVVETQYF	TGCGCCAGCAGCGTCGCAGGGGGAGTAGTAGAGACCCAGTACTTC
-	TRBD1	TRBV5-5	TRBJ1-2	CASSLTGQQYGYTF	TGTGCCAGCAGCTTGACGGGACAGCAATATGGCTACACCTTC
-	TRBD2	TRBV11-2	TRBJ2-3	CASSRAGLADTQYF	TGTGCCAGCAGCCGAGCGGGACTAGCGGATACGCAGTATTTT